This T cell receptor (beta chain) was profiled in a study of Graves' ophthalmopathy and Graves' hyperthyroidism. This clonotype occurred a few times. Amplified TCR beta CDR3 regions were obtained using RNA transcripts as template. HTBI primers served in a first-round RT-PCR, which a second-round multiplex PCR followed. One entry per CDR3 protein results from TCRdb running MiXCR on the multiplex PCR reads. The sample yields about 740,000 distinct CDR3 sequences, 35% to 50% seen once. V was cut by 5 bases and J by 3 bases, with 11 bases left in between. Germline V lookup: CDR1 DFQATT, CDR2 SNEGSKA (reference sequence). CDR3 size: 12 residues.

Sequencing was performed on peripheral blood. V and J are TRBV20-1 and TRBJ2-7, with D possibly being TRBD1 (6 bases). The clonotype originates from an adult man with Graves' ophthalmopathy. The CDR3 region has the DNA TGCAGTGCTCGGGACACCAACTACGAGCAGTACTTC. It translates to CSARDTNYEQYF.